This T cell receptor beta chain was captured in a study of identical twins. In the case of this clonotype: Its antigen is as yet unknown.

A universal primer site came from template switching; cDNA carried unique molecular identifiers. Using its own MiXCR run on the 5' RACE reads, TCRdb lists one record per CDR3 protein. Of some 690,000 distinct CDR3 sequences detected, approximately 22% appear once; the ten largest clones hold 4% to 5.5%. General study findings and limits: Out-of-frame alpha sequences shared between twins exhibited an excess of low generation probability.

Germline lookup yields CDR1 SGHVS and CDR2 FNYEAQ. V was clipped by 7 bases and J by 2 bases; unmatched bases: 9. The CDR3 is made up of 15 amino acids. Healthy Caucasians alone served as donors. Separately, the same data were catalogued under a study of T cells expressing NK-cell markers.

The clonotype comes from a woman younger than 30 in good health. The sequencing input was PBMCs. This sequence joins TRBV7-6 and TRBJ2-5; 8 bases fit TRBD1. This CDR3 reads CASTDRQGPQETQYF. The CDR3 bases are TGTGCCAGCACGGACCGACAGGGGCCGCAAGAGACCCAGTACTTC.